These 9 T cell receptor beta chains were all obtained from the same sample, sequenced in a study of T cell repertoires in cytomegalovirus infection. From the reads, TCRdb called clonotypes with MiXCR, one entry per CDR3 protein. The sample consists of some 350,000 distinct CDR3 sequences, approximately 35% of them appearing once. No antigen has been assigned to these receptors. The specimen comprised cultured PBMCs, sampled from culture after CMV antigen stimulation. The receptors originated from a human donor in good health (CMV status not recorded). Some clones in this sample may be carry-over from other donors' samples.

The sample holds many counts of this clonotype. The chain couples TRBV7-9 to TRBJ1-2; D might be TRBD1 (6 bases). From germline, CDR1 is SEHNR and CDR2 FQNEAQ (reference sequence). V dropped 0 bases and J dropped 2 bases, with 7 bases sitting between them. This CDR3 has 14 amino acids. CDR3: CASSLAGTNYGYTF. The CDR3 nucleotides are TGTGCCAGCAGCTTAGCAGGGACAAACTATGGCTACACCTTC.

This chain connects TRBV20-1 to TRBJ1-1, with 10 bases fitting TRBD1. The CDR3 length is 16 residues. CDR1 DFQATT and CDR2 SNEGSKA come from the germline V gene (reference sequence). The V gene end was trimmed by 6 bases and the J gene end by 1 base; junction bases not matched to a gene: 11. The CDR3 reads CSARPGQGFPNTEAFF. As DNA, the CDR3 is TGCAGTGCGAGACCGGGACAGGGGTTCCCGAACACTGAAGCTTTCTTT.

This chain uses TRBV7-4 with TRBJ2-1, with 7 bases lining up with TRBD1. The germline V gene has CDR1 SGHVT and CDR2 SQSDAQ. Trimming cost V 5 bases and J 5 bases; bases outside gene matches: 6. The CDR3 spans 14 residues. The CDR3 here is CASSVRTGNNEQFF. CDR3 DNA: TGTGCCAGCAGCGTAAGGACAGGAAACAATGAGCAGTTCTTC.

Many counts were recorded for this clonotype. The gene calls are TRBV7-2 and TRBJ2-7; 8 nucleotides align to TRBD2. The junction had 1 base not matched to a gene; V was cut back by 4 bases and J by 2 bases. This CDR3 spans 13 amino acids. CDR1 and CDR2 from the germline V gene are SGHTA and FQGNSA. CDR3 in DNA: TGTGCCAGCAGCTCCGGGGGGGCCTACGAGCAGTACTTC. Protein: CASSSGGAYEQYF.

The rearrangement joins TRBV10-3 to TRBJ1-3; D is undetermined. Germline V gene lookup returns CDR1 ENHRY and CDR2 SYGVKD. The CDR3 runs 14 residues. V lost 10 bases, J lost 0 bases, and 13 bases lay in between. The CDR3 protein is CATLPGSSGNTIYF. The CDR3 coding sequence is TGTGCCACCCTTCCGGGGAGCTCTGGAAACACCATATATTTT.

The CDR3, as DNA: TGTGCCAGCAGTTACTCGATACTGGAGCAGACCCAGTACTTC. This encodes CASSYSILEQTQYF. This chain joins TRBV6-2 or TRBV6-3 and TRBJ2-5; D is ambiguous. The CDR3 extends over 14 amino acids. The germline CDR1 and CDR2 sequences are MNHEY and SVGEGT. V lost 0 bases, J lost 6 bases, and 11 bases lay in between.

This clonotype was counted between two and nine times. V is TRBV7-2 and J is TRBJ2-1; 7 bases match TRBD2. The germline V gene has CDR1 SGHTA and CDR2 FQGNSA. The CDR3 spans 13 residues. Trimming took 0 bases from V and 15 from J; bases not matched to a gene: 8. The CDR3 region has the DNA TGTGCCAGCAGCTTAGCGGGGGGGGTTGGCGGGTTCTTC. Translated, it gives CASSLAGGVGGFF. The full variable domain, completed using reference TRBV7-2 and TRBJ2-1, is GAGVSQSPSNKVTEKGKDVELRCDPISGHTALYWYRQSLGQGLEFLIYFQGNSAPDKSGLPSDRFSAERTGGSVSTLTIQRTQQEDSAVYLCASSLAGGVGGFFGPGTRLTVL.

This clonotype was seen more than once but under ten times. V usage is TRBV27 and J usage is TRBJ2-1; 11 bases are shared with TRBD2. CDR1 is MNHEY, CDR2 SMNVEV, per germline (reference sequence). The V and J ends lost 2 bases and 7 bases, in that order; junction bases with no gene match: 10. The CDR3 is 17 residues long. The DNA for the CDR3 is TGTGCCAGCAGTTTAAGGGACGTAGCGGGAGGGCAGAATGAGCAGTTCTTC. Protein product: CASSLRDVAGGQNEQFF.

There are many counts of this clonotype. V usage is TRBV9 and J usage is TRBJ2-3, with 7 bases that match TRBD2. Germline V gives CDR1 SGDLS, CDR2 YYNGEE. The CDR3 length is 15 residues. V gave up 3 bases and J gave up 1 base; unmatched junction bases: 5. CDR3 DNA: TGTGCCAGCAGCGCCCTAGCGGACGGCACAGATACGCAGTATTTT. Its translation is CASSALADGTDTQYF. The complete variable domain, with remaining parts taken from reference TRBV9 and TRBJ2-3, reads DSGVTQTPKHLITATGQRVTLRCSPRSGDLSVYWYQQSLDQGLQFLIQYYNGEERAKGNILERFSAQQFPDLHSELNLSSLELGDSALYFCASSALADGTDTQYFGPGTRLTVL.